This T cell receptor beta chain was recovered during a study of T cells in Graves' hyperthyroidism and ophthalmopathy. Broader study findings: Peripheral blood also featured most of the thyroid clonotypes expanded above 0.001. Ophthalmopathy got predicted by the model a median roughly six months before its onset.

The CDR3 has 16 residues. The V end was cut by 3 bases, the J end by 4 bases, with 16 bases between. Per germline, CDR1 SGHVS and CDR2 FQNEAQ. This clonotype was detected many times. No antigen is known for it. It was RNA transcripts that yielded the amplified TCR beta CDR3 regions. Initially, a first-round RT-PCR of the TCR CDR3 employed the HTBI primer set. TCRdb re-analysed the multiplex PCR reads in MiXCR, keeping a single row per CDR3 protein. Altogether more than 150,000 distinct CDR3 sequences are present, approximately 15% being singletons, with the ten largest covering roughly 28%. Specimen: blood. The chain uses TRBV7-8 and TRBJ2-1, with D tentatively TRBD1 (5 bases). This receptor was taken from a woman aged 50 to 60 with Graves' hyperthyroidism. Here the CDR3 reads CASSLHEGKGYNEQFF. In DNA, the CDR3 is TGTGCCAGCAGCTTGCACGAAGGGAAGGGGTACAATGAGCAGTTCTTC.